This TCR beta chain was retrieved from a study of long-term antiretroviral therapy in people with HIV. Study overall: The earliest specimens came about a decade ahead of the 2015 immediate-ART recommendation.

General observations from the study: An increase in diversity followed ART, yet levels stayed below transplant donor controls. Whereas controls had wider CDR3 length ranges, HIV repertoires had narrower ones.

Samples held roughly 0.95-10 million cryopreserved PBMC before DNA extraction. A v3.0 immunoSEQ assay was performed at survey level. Sequencing was performed with immunoSEQ multiplex PCR; in TCRdb, only in-frame clones are kept and a portion is missing. The sample shows 20,000 to 25,000 clones, roughly 77% of them seen only once. With regard to this clone: Its antigen is unknown.

The germline CDR1 and CDR2 sequences are LGHNA and YSLEER. The CDR3 is 17 amino acids. Losses at the gene ends were 0 bases for V and 0 bases for J; bases not matched to a gene: 6. This sequence originates from a woman between 35 and 50 years old with HIV. The input for sequencing was unsorted PBMCs, taken 0.5 years after starting antiretroviral therapy. The chain joins TRBV4-3 to TRBJ2-3, with 7 bases fitting TRBD2. This chain's CDR3 is CASSQDFVGGSTDTQYF. The CDR3 DNA reads as TGCGCCAGCAGCCAAGATTTCGTGGGGGGGAGCACAGATACGCAGTATTTT.